This TCR beta chain stems from a study of T cell repertoires in cytomegalovirus infection. As for the study in general: Recently identified HLA-C-restricted CMV epitopes were among the peptides used.

General study points: The ex vivo response was dominated by HLA-C-restricted CMV-specific TCR beta clonotypes. Cumulative frequency (of public TCR beta family members) identified carriers of CMV plus the relevant HLA.

TCRdb re-called the reads through MiXCR, storing one row per CDR3 protein. In the table there are roughly 990,000 distinct CDR3 sequences, approximately 33% of which are singletons. Points on this clonotype: Its specificity is not known.

The CDR3 has 15 amino acids. Trimming pared 6 bases from V and 0 bases from J, leaving 12 bases between. Germline CDR1 reads MNHNY; CDR2 reads SVGAGI (reference sequence). The chain is built from TRBV6-6 and TRBJ1-5; D not certain. The origin of this receptor is a human donor in good health (CMV status not recorded). Some clones in this sample may be carry-over from other donors' samples. The starting material was cultured CD8+ T cells from PBMCs, obtained from culture after CMV antigen stimulation. CDR3 bases: TGTGCCAGCAGGGGGTTAGGCGATAGCAATCAGCCCCAGCATTTT. This gives the protein CASRGLGDSNQPQHF.